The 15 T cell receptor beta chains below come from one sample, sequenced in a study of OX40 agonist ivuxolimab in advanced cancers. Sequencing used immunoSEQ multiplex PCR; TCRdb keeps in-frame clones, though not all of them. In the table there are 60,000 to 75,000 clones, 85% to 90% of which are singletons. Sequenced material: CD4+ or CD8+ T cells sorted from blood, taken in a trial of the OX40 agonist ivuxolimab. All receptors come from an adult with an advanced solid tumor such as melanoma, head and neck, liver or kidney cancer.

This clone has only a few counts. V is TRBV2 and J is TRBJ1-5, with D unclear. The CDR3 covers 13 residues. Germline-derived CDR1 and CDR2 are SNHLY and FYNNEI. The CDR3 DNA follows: TGTGTGAGTACGGTGGGTGTCGGGCAGCCCCAGCATTTT. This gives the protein CVSTVGVGQPQHF.

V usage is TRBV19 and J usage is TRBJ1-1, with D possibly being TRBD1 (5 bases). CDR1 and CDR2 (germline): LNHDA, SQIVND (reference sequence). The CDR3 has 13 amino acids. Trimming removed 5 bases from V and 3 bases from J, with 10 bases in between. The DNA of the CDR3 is TGTGCCAGTAGTTCGGGGCTGGACACTGAAGCTTTCTTT. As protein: CASSSGLDTEAFF.

CDR3 DNA: TGTGCCAGCAGTTTATCGAGAAGCTACGAGCAGTACTTC. It yields the protein CASSLSRSYEQYF. The chain uses TRBV27 and TRBJ2-7; no firm D call. Between the trimmed V and J ends, which lost 0 bases and 3 bases, there was a span of 6 bases. Germline lookup yields CDR1 MNHEY and CDR2 SMNVEV (reference sequence). This CDR3 comprises 13 residues.

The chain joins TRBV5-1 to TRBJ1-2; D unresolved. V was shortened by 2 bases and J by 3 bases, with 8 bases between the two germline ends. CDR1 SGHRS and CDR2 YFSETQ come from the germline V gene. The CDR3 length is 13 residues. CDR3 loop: CASSFLGDYGYTF. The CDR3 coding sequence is TGCGCCAGCAGCTTCTTGGGCGACTATGGCTACACCTTC.

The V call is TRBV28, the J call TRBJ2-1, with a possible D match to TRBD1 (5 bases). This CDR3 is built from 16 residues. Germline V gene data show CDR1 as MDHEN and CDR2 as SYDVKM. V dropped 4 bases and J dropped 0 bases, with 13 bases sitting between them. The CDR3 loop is CASSSPIRVSYNEQFF. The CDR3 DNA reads TGTGCCAGCAGTTCACCTATCAGGGTCTCCTACAATGAGCAGTTCTTC.

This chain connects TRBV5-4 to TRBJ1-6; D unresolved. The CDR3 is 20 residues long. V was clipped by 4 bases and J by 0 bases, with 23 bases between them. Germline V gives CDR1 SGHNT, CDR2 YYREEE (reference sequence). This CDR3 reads CASSPLNSVGGSSYNSPLHF. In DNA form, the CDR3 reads TGTGCCAGCAGCCCACTTAATAGTGTAGGCGGGAGCTCCTATAATTCACCCCTCCACTTT.

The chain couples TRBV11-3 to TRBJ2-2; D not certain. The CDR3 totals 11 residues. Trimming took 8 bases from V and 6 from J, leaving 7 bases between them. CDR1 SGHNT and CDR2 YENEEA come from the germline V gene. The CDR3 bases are TGTGCCAGCGCTAGGGCCGGGGAGCTGTTTTTT. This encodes CASARAGELFF.

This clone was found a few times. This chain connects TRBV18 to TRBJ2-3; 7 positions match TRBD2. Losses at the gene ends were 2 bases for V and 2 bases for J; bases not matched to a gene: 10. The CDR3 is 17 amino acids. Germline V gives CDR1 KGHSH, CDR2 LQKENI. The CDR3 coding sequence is TGTGCCAGCTCACCAAGTTCTCCAGCGGGGACCACAGATACGCAGTATTTT. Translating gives CASSPSSPAGTTDTQYF.

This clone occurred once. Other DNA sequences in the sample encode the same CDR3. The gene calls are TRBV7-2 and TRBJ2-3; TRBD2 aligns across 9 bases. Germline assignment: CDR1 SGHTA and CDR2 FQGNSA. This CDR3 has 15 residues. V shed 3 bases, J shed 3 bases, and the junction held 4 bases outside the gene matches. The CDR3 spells CASSFGRGGTDTQYF. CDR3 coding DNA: TGTGCCAGCAGCTTCGGGCGGGGGGGAACAGATACGCAGTATTTT.

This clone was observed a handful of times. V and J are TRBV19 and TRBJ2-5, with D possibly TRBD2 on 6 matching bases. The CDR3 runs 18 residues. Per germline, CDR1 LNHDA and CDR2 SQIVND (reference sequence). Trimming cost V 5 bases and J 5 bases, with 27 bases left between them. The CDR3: CASSEGLFGRRLRETQYF. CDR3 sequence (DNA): TGTGCCAGTAGTGAGGGACTCTTTGGTCGGCGCCTCAGGGAGACCCAGTACTTC.

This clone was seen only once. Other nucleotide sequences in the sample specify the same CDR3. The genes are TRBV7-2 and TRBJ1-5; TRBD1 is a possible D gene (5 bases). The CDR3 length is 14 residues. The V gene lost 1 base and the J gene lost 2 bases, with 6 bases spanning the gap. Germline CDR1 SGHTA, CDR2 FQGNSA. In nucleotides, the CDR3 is TGTGCCAGCAGCTTAGGCAGGGGCAATCAGCCCCAGCATTTT. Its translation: CASSLGRGNQPQHF.

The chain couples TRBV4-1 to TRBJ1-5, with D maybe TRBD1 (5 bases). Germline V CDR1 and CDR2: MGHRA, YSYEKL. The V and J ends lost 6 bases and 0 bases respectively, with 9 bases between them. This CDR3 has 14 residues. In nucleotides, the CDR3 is TGCGCCAGCAGACATACAGGTAGCAATCAGCCCCAGCATTTT. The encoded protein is CASRHTGSNQPQHF.

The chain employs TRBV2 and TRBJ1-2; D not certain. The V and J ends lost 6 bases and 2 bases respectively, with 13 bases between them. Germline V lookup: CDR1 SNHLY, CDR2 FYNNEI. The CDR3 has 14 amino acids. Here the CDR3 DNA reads TGTGCCAGCAGAACCGGGTTTTTGAACTATGGCTACACCTTC. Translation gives CASRTGFLNYGYTF. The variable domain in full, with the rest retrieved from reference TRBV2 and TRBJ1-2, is EPEVTQTPSHQVTQMGQEVILRCVPISNHLYFYWYRQILGQKVEFLVSFYNNEISEKSEIFDDQFSVERPDGSNFTLKIRSTKLEDSAMYFCASRTGFLNYGYTFGSGTRLTVV.

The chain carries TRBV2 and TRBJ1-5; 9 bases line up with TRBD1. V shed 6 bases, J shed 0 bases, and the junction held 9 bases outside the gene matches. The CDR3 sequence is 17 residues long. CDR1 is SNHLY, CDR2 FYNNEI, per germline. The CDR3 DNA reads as TGTGCCAGCAGCGAGGGGACAGGGTTGTATAGCAATCAGCCCCAGCATTTT. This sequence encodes CASSEGTGLYSNQPQHF.

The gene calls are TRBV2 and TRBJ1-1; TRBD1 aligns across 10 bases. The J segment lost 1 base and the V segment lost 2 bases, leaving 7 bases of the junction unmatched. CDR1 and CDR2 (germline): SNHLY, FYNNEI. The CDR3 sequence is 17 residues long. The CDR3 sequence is CASSETRTGGSNTEAFF. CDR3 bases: TGTGCCAGCAGTGAAACCCGGACAGGGGGATCGAACACTGAAGCTTTCTTT.